This T cell receptor beta chain was retrieved from a study of Ad26.COV2.S vaccination and SARS-CoV-2 variants. In the study overall: Donor was in the COV1001 Ad26.COV2.S trial arm. The vaccine Ad26.COV2.S was put into the muscle once, or twice with 56 days between.

Overall study findings and caveats: TCR breadth and depth estimates may have understated total T cell responses.

Germline loops: CDR1 SEHNR, CDR2 FQNEAQ (reference sequence). The CDR3 is 12 residues long. Treatment reported: some 19 received Ad26.COV2.S at low or high dose, single or two shots; roughly five received placebo; per-sample allocation not given. Specimens were obtained on day 63 following the first vaccine or placebo injection. Remarks on this clone: Its specificity is unknown. A junction end diverges from the germline sequence, so it may reflect a read error. Other DNA sequences in the sample encode the same CDR3.

Assay: immunoSEQ multiplex PCR; the TCRdb copy retains only in-frame clones and omits some. The table has about 350,000 clones, around 84% seen once; the top ten hold roughly 3.5%. V is TRBV7-9 and J is TRBJ1-3; D gene unclear. Sample: peripheral blood, taken in a trial of Ad26.COV2.S vaccine versus placebo. The receptor was derived from a person between 18 and 59 years old who received the Ad26.COV2.S COVID-19 vaccine or a placebo. The CDR3 loop reads CASSPRGNTIYF. Here the CDR3 DNA reads TGTGCCAGCTCACCTCGGGGAAACACTATATATTTT.